This T cell receptor beta chain was observed in a study of CD8 T cells in Susac syndrome. Sequencing targeted TCR beta in blood CD8+ and CD4+ T cells. The multiple sclerosis controls were treatment-naive patients affected by stable or active relapsing-remitting disease. RNA in amounts of roughly 0.5 to 1 ug was reverse transcribed with random hexamers. Multiplex PCR with immunoSEQ amplified the TCR beta CDR3 across 54 Vbeta and 13 Jbeta. MiXCR, applied by TCRdb to the immunoSEQ multiplex PCR reads, yields one record per CDR3 protein. The sample lists about 430,000 distinct CDR3 sequences; about 85% were seen once. Trimming removed 5 bases from V and 11 bases from J; junction bases left unmatched: 16. Germline V gene data show CDR1 as GTSNPN and CDR2 as SVGIG (reference sequence). The CDR3 spans 14 residues.

The specimen sequenced was CD8+ T cells from PBMCs. This clonotype was obtained from a human donor with multiple sclerosis. The rearrangement uses TRBV30 and TRBJ1-1; 8 positions match TRBD1. The CDR3 DNA is TGTGCCTGGCTTAGACAGGGGATACTTTCGGGGGCTTTCTTT. It is translated as CAWLRQGILSGAFF.